This TCR beta chain was recovered during a study of monozygotic twins with inflammatory bowel disease. Researchers used approximately 3,500 ng of total RNA for each TCR library. One entry per CDR3 protein, without DNA, is what TCRdb gives after re-calling the 5' RACE reads. The specimen's table records some 150,000 distinct CDR3 sequences. Per the germline V gene, CDR1 is ENHRY and CDR2 is SYGVKD. The CDR3 has 15 amino acids. This clonotype originated in a human donor with ulcerative colitis or Crohn's disease, or a healthy co-twin of an affected twin (not recorded which). The V call is TRBV10-3, the J call TRBJ2-3; the D gene TCRdb calls, TRBD2, cannot be checked with no DNA. The specimen sequenced was blood. The CDR3 is CAISESSGGTDTQYF.